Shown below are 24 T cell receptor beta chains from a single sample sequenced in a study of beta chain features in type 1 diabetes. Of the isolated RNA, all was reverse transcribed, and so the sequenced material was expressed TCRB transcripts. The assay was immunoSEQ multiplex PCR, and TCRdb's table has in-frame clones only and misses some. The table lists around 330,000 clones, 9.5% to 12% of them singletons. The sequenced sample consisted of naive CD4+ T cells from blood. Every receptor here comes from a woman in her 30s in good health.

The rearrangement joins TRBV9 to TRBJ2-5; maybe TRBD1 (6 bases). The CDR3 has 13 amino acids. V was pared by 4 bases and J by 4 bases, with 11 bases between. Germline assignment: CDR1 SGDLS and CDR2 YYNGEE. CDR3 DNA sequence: TGTGCCAGCAGCCACAGGGCAGGAGAGACCCAGTACTTC. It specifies CASSHRAGETQYF.

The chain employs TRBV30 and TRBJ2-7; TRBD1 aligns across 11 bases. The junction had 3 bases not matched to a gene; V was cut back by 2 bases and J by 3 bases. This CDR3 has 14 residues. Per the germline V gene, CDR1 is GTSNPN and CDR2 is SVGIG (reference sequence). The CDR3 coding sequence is TGTGCCTGGAGTTCGGACAGGGGGCACTACGAGCAGTACTTC. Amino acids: CAWSSDRGHYEQYF.

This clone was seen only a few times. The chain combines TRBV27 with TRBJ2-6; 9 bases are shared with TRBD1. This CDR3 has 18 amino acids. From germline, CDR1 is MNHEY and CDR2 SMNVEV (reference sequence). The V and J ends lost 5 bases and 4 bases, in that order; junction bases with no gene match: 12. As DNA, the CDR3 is TGTGCCAGCAGTAGGGAAAGGACAGGGGCGGGCGGGGCCAACGTCCTGACTTTC. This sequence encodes CASSRERTGAGGANVLTF.

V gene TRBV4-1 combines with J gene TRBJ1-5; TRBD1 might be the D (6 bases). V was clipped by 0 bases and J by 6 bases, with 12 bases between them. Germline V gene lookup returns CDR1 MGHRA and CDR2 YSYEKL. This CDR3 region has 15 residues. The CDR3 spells CASSQDPGATQPQHF. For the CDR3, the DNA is TGCGCCAGCAGCCAAGACCCAGGGGCCACTCAGCCCCAGCATTTT.

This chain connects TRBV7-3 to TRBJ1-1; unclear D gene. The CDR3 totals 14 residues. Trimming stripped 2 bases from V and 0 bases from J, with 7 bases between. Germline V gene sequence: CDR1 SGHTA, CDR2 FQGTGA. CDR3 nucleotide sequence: TGTGCCAGCAGCTTACAGGCTATGAACACTGAAGCTTTCTTT. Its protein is CASSLQAMNTEAFF. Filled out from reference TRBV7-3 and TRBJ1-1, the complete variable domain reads GAGVSQTPSNKVTEKGKYVELRCDPISGHTALYWYRQSLGQGPEFLIYFQGTGAADDSGLPNDRFFAVRPEGSVSTLKIQRTERGDSAVYLCASSLQAMNTEAFFGQGTRLTVV.

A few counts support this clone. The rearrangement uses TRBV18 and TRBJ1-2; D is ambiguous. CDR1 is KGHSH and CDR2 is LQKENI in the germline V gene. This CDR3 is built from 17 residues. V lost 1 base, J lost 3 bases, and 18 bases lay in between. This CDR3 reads CASSPRREAEEYYGYTF. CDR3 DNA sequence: TGTGCCAGCTCACCACGGCGGGAGGCGGAGGAATACTATGGCTACACCTTC. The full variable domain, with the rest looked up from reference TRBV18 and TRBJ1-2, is NAGVMQNPRHLVRRRGQEARLRCSPMKGHSHVYWYRQLPEEGLKFMVYLQKENIIDESGMPKERFSAEFPKEGPSILRIQQVVRGDSAAYFCASSPRREAEEYYGYTFGSGTRLTVV.

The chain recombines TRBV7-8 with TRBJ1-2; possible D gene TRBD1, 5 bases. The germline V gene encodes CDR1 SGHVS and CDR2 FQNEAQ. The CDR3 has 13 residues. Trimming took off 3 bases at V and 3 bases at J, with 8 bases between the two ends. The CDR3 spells CASSLGGDYGYTF. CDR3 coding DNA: TGTGCCAGCAGCTTGGGGGGTGACTATGGCTACACCTTC.

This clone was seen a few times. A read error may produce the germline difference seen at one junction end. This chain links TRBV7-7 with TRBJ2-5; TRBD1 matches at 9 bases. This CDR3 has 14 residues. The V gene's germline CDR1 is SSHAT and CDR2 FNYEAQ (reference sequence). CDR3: CASSLAGQGETQYF. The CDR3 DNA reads TGTGCTAGCAGCTTAGCCGGACAGGGGGAGACCCAGTACTTC.

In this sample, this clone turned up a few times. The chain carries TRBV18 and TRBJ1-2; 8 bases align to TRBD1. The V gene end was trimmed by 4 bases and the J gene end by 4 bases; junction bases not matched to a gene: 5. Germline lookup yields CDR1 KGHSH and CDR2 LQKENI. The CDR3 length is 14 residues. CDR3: CASSRGQEIYGYTF. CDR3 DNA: TGTGCCAGCTCACGGGGACAGGAAATCTATGGCTACACCTTC.

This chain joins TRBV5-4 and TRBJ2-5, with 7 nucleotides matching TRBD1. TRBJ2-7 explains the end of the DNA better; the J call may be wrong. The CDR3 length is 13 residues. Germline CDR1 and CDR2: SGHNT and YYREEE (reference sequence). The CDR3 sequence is CASSSTGSYEQYF. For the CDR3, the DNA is TGTGCCAGCAGCTCGACAGGGTCGTACGAGCAGTACTTC.

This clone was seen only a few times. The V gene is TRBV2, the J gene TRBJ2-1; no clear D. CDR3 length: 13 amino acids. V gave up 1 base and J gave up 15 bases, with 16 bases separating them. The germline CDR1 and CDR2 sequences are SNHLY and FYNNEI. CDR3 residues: CASSEVNGSRRFF. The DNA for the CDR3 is TGTGCCAGCAGTGAAGTGAATGGCTCCCGCAGGTTCTTC.

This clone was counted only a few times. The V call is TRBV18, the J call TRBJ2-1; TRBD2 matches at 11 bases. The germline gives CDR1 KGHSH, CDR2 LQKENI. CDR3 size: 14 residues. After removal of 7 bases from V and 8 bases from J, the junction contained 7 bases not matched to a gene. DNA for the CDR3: TGTGCCAGCTTGGCCGGGACTAGCGGAGATGAGCAGTTCTTC. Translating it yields CASLAGTSGDEQFF.

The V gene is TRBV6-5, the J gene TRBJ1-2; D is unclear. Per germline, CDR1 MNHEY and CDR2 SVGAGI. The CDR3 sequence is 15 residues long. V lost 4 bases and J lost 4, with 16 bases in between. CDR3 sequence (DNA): TGTGCCAGCAGTTTTGCCCCTCAAACTAGCTATGGCTACACCTTC. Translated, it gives CASSFAPQTSYGYTF.

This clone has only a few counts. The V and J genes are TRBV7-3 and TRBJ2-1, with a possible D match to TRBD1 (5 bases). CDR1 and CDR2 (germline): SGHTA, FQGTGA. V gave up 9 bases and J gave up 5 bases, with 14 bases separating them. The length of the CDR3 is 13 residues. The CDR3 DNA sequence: TGTGCCAGTAAGCAGGGTTTGAACAATGAGCAGTTCTTC. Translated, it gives CASKQGLNNEQFF.

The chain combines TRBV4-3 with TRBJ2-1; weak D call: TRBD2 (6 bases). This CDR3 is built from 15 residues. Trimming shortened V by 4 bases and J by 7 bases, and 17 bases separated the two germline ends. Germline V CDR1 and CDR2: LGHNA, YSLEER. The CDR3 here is CASSLRLGNGNEQFF. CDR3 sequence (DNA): TGCGCCAGCAGCCTTCGACTAGGAAATGGGAATGAGCAGTTCTTC.

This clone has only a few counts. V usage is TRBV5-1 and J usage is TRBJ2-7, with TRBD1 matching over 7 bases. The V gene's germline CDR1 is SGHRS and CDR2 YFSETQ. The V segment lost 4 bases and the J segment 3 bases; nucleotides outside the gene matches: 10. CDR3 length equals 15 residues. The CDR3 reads CASSPPTGSDYEQYF. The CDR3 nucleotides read TGCGCCAGCAGCCCGCCGACAGGGTCCGACTACGAGCAGTACTTC.

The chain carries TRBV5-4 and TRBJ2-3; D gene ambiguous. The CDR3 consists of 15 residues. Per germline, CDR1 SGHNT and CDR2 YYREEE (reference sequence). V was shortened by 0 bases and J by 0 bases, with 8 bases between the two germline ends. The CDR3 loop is CASSLDDTSTDTQYF. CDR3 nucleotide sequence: TGTGCCAGCAGCTTGGACGATACTAGCACAGATACGCAGTATTTT.

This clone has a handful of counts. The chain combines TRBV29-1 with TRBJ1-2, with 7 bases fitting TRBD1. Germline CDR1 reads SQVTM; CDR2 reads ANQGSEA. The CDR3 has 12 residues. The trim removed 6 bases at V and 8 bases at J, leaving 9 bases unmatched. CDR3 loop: CSVGQGVIGYTF. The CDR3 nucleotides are TGCAGCGTGGGGCAGGGGGTTATAGGCTACACCTTC.

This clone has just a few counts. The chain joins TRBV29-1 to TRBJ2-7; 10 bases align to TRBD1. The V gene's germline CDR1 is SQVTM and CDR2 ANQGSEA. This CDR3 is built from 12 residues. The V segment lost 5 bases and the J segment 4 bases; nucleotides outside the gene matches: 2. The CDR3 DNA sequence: TGCAGCGTTCAGGGACAGGGGTACGAGCAGTACTTC. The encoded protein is CSVQGQGYEQYF.

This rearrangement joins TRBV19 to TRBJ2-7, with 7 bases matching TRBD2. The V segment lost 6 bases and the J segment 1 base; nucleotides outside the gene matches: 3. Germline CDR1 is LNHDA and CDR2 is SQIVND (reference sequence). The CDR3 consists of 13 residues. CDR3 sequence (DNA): TGTGCCAGTAGAGCGGGATCTTCCTACGAGCAGTACTTC. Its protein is CASRAGSSYEQYF.

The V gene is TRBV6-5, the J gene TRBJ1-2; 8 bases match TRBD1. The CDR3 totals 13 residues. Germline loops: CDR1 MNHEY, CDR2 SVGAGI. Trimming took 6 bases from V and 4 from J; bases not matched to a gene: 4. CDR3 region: CASSPDRGYGYTF. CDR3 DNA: TGTGCCAGCAGCCCCGACAGGGGCTATGGCTACACCTTC.

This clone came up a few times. CDR3 bases: TGTGCCAGTAGTACAGGACAGGGCCCCTATGGCTACACCTTC. The encoded protein is CASSTGQGPYGYTF. The genes are TRBV19 and TRBJ1-2; 8 bases align to TRBD1. Germline assignment: CDR1 LNHDA and CDR2 SQIVND (reference sequence). The CDR3 length is 14 residues. V was pared by 4 bases and J by 4 bases, with 5 bases of the junction left unmatched.

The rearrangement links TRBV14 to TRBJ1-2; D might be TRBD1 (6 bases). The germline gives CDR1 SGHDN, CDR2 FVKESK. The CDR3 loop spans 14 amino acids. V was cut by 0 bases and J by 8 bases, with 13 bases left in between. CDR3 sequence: CASSQDWGGRGYTF. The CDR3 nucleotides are TGTGCCAGCAGCCAAGACTGGGGGGGGCGCGGCTACACCTTC.

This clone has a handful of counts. The CDR3 reads CATSRDLAQGAQTYNEQFF. DNA for the CDR3: TGTGCCACCAGCAGAGATTTAGCCCAGGGGGCCCAAACCTACAATGAGCAGTTCTTC. The chain couples TRBV15 to TRBJ2-1; 8 nucleotides line up with TRBD1. Germline assignment: CDR1 LNHNV and CDR2 YYDKDF (reference sequence). Trimming cost V 0 bases and J 2 bases; bases outside gene matches: 12. The CDR3 contains 19 residues.